This T cell receptor beta chain stems from a study of cytomegalovirus exposure and HLA in healthy donors. Study outcomes and limitations: In an earlier analysis, productive rearrangement rates for most beta V segments clustered near 87% or 30%. Sequence variants that were highly shared formed a cluster that was likely a sequencing artifact. The classifier reportedly diagnosed cytomegalovirus status with high specificity and sensitivity.

Both 60 Vbeta primers and 13 Jbeta primers went into the PCR. Clones were sequenced by immunoSEQ multiplex PCR, and TCRdb holds only the in-frame ones, with some missing. Altogether over 120,000 clones are present, approximately 80% being singletons, with the ten largest covering about 2.2%. Nominally healthy donors were sampled, though unrecorded immune exposures were likely. The CDR3 runs to 15 residues. Per germline, CDR1 LGHNA and CDR2 YNFKEQ. The V end lost 1 base, the J end lost 8 bases, and 15 bases lay between the germline ends. Points on this clone: Its antigen remains unidentified.

This chain joins TRBV4-2 and TRBJ1-5; D possibly corresponds to TRBD1 (5 bases). This sequence originates from a woman between 18 and 29 years old in good health and CMV-seropositive. The sample was PBMCs. Here the CDR3 reads CASSQALQGGEPQHF. In DNA form, the CDR3 reads TGTGCCAGCAGCCAAGCACTCCAGGGAGGAGAGCCCCAGCATTTT.